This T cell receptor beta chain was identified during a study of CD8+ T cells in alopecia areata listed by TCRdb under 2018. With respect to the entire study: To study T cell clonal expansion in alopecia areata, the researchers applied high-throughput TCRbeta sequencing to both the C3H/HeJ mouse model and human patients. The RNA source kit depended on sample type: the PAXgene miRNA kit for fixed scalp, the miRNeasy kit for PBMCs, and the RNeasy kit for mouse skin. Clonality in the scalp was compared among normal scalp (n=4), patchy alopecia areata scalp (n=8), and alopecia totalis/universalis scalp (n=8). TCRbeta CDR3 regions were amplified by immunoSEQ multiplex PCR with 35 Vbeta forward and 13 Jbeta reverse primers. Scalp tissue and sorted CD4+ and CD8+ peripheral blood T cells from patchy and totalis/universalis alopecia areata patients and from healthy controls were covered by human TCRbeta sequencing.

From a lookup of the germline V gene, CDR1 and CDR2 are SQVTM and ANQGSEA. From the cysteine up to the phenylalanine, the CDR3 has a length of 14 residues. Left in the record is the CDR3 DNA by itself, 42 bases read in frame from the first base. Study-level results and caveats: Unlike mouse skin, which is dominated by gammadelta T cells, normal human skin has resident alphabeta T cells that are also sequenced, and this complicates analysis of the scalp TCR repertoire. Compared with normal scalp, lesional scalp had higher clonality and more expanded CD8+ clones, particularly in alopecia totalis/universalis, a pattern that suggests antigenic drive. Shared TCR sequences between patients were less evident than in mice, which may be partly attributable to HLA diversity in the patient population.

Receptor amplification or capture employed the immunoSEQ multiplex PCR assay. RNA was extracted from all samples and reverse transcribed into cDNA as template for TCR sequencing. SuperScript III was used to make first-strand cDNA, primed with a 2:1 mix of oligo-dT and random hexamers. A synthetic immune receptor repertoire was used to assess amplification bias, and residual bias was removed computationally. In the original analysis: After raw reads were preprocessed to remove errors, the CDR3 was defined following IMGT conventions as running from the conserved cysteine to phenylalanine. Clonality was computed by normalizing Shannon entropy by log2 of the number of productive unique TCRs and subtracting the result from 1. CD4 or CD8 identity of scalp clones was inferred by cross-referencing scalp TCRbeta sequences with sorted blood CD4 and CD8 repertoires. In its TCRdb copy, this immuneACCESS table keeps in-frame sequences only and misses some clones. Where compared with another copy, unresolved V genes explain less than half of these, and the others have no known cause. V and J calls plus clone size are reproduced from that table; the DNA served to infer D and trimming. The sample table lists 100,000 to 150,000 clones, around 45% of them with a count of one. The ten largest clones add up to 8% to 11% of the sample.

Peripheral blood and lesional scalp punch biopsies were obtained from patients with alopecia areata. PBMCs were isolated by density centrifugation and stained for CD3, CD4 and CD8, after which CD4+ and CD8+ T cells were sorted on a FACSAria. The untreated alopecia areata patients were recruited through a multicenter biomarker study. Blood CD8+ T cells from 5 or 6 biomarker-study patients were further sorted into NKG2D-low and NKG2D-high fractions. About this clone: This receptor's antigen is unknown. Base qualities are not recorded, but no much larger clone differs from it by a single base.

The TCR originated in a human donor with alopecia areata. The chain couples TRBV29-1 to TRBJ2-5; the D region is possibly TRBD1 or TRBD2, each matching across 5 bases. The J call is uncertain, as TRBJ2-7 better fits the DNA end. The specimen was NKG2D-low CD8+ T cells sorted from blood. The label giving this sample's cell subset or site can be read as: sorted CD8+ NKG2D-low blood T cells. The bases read TGCAGCGTTAGAGGGGAACAGGCCTCCTACGAGCAGTACTTC. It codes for CSVRGEQASYEQYF.